These T cell receptor beta chains were read from a single sample in a study of T cells expressing NK-cell markers. TCRdb reanalyzed the 5' RACE reads, giving one entry per CDR3 protein sequence and no DNA. Its table records 450,000 to 600,000 distinct CDR3 sequences. The specimen was blood T cells: a sorted CD56 or NKG2C T cell subset, CD4+ or CD8+ T cells, or bulk PBMC T cells (not recorded which). These receptors were collected from a man aged 18 to 35 in good health. The CDR3 runs from the conserved cysteine through the conserved F or W. Each record gives: J gene, V gene, CDR3 protein.

TRBJ2-1 | TRBV3-1 | CASSHSGEGNEQFF
TRBJ1-1 | TRBV12-5 | CASGPLGSEAFF
TRBJ2-5 | TRBV28 | CASSPWTSGRREEETQYF
TRBJ2-5 | TRBV7-2 | CASSLTHISGPQETQYF
TRBJ1-2 | TRBV5-1 | CASSLVALNGYTF
TRBJ1-1 | TRBV6-2/TRBV6-3 | CASSSPPMVPEAFF
TRBJ2-3 | TRBV10-3 | CAISEWATTDTQYF
TRBJ2-3 | TRBV9 | CASSAGGGPDTQYF
TRBJ2-3 | TRBV20-1 | CSATKGASTQYF
TRBJ2-7 | TRBV28 | CASISDAGQYYEQYF
TRBJ2-3 | TRBV5-1 | CASSLIRGPGGDTQYF
TRBJ2-3 | TRBV12-3/TRBV12-4 | CASRKGTASTDTQYF
TRBJ2-5 | TRBV21-1 | CASSKRDRQETQYF
TRBJ2-3 | TRBV10-3 | CATRGRTPSTDTQYF
TRBJ1-2 | TRBV9 | CASSEDRDGGDYGYTF
TRBJ2-3 | TRBV7-9 | CASSLEGGTFTDTQYF
TRBJ2-1 | TRBV20-1 | CSAPKWTSGNNEQFF